These T cell receptor beta chains were read from a single sample in a study of T-cell reconstitution after alpha-beta-depleted transplantation in children. TCRdb reprocessed the PCR reads via MiXCR and lists one record per CDR3 protein. This table holds 100,000 or so distinct CDR3 sequences, roughly a sixth found once. Material: PBMCs, mostly from graft donor cells, obtained 180 days after TCRalphabeta/CD19-depleted stem cell transplant. The receptors originated from a male patient between 2 and 10 years old who had a stem cell transplant for acute lymphoblastic leukemia, so the T cells may come from the graft donor. The CDR3 runs from the conserved cysteine through the conserved F or W. A D gene is named only where the DNA matches it firmly. Not all rows give a size; the values are once, few, many and, for expanded clones, a class.

abundance: few; v_gene: TRBV27; j_gene: TRBJ2-2; d_gene: .; CDR3aa: CASSPRGGINTGELFF; CDR3nt: TGTGCCAGCAGTCCCAGGGGGGGGATAAACACCGGGGAGCTGTTTTTT
abundance: .; v_gene: TRBV12-3/TRBV12-4; j_gene: TRBJ1-6; d_gene: TRBD1; CDR3aa: CASSFGTGYSPLHF; CDR3nt: TGTGCCAGCAGTTTTGGGACAGGGTATTCACCCCTCCACTTT
abundance: .; v_gene: TRBV20-1; j_gene: TRBJ1-6; d_gene: .; CDR3aa: CSAGINSPLHF; CDR3nt: TGCAGTGCTGGGATTAATTCACCCCTCCACTTT
abundance: few; v_gene: TRBV20-1; j_gene: TRBJ1-1; d_gene: TRBD1; CDR3aa: CSARGQLNTEAFF; CDR3nt: TGCAGTGCTAGGGGACAGCTGAACACTGAAGCTTTCTTT
abundance: few; v_gene: TRBV6-2/TRBV6-3; j_gene: TRBJ2-2; d_gene: TRBD1; CDR3aa: CASSYSTGIVGELFF; CDR3nt: TGTGCCAGCAGTTACTCGACAGGGATCGTCGGGGAGCTGTTTTTT
abundance: .; v_gene: TRBV29-1; j_gene: TRBJ1-1; d_gene: .; CDR3aa: CSVDWQNTEAFF; CDR3nt: TGCAGCGTTGATTGGCAGAACACTGAAGCTTTCTTT
abundance: few; v_gene: TRBV20-1; j_gene: TRBJ2-1; d_gene: .; CDR3aa: CSADPLGQAVYNEQFF; CDR3nt: TGCAGTGCGGATCCTCTTGGGCAGGCCGTCTACAATGAGCAGTTCTTC
abundance: many; v_gene: TRBV28; j_gene: TRBJ1-3; d_gene: TRBD1; CDR3aa: CASSFPGDSSGNTIYF; CDR3nt: TGTGCCAGCAGTTTCCCCGGGGACAGCTCTGGAAACACCATATATTTT
abundance: .; v_gene: TRBV20-1; j_gene: TRBJ2-7; d_gene: .; CDR3aa: CSASGYRTSYEQYF; CDR3nt: TGCAGTGCTAGCGGCTACCGAACCTCCTACGAGCAGTACTTC
abundance: many; v_gene: TRBV10-3; j_gene: TRBJ2-3; d_gene: .; CDR3aa: CAISESVKGTDTQYF; CDR3nt: TGTGCCATCAGTGAGTCGGTCAAGGGCACAGATACGCAGTATTTT
abundance: many; v_gene: TRBV12-3/TRBV12-4; j_gene: TRBJ2-7; d_gene: .; CDR3aa: CASSLLNRVSHEQYF; CDR3nt: TGTGCCAGCAGTTTACTGAACAGGGTGAGCCACGAGCAGTACTTC
abundance: .; v_gene: TRBV19; j_gene: TRBJ2-1; d_gene: TRBD2; CDR3aa: CASQLAGGRNEQFF; CDR3nt: TGTGCCAGTCAGCTAGCGGGGGGGCGCAATGAGCAGTTCTTC
abundance: .; v_gene: TRBV20-1; j_gene: TRBJ2-7; d_gene: TRBD2; CDR3aa: CSALVMAGGTYEQYF; CDR3nt: TGCAGTGCCCTAGTTATGGCGGGGGGAACCTACGAGCAGTACTTC
abundance: .; v_gene: TRBV5-1; j_gene: TRBJ1-2; d_gene: TRBD1; CDR3aa: CASSLTRQGRDYGYTF; CDR3nt: TGCGCCAGCAGCTTGACACGACAGGGGAGGGACTATGGCTACACCTTC
abundance: .; v_gene: TRBV7-2; j_gene: TRBJ2-5; d_gene: .; CDR3aa: CASSLDPARETQYF; CDR3nt: TGTGCCAGCAGCTTAGACCCGGCCAGAGAGACCCAGTACTTC
abundance: .; v_gene: TRBV3-1; j_gene: TRBJ2-1; d_gene: TRBD1; CDR3aa: CASSQVWGQGGNEQFF; CDR3nt: TGTGCCAGCAGCCAAGTTTGGGGACAGGGCGGCAATGAGCAGTTCTTC
abundance: few; v_gene: TRBV6-5; j_gene: TRBJ2-7; d_gene: .; CDR3aa: CASSYIGGAGGYEQYF; CDR3nt: TGTGCCAGCAGTTACATCGGCGGGGCCGGAGGGTACGAGCAGTACTTC
abundance: few; v_gene: TRBV5-1; j_gene: TRBJ2-2; d_gene: .; CDR3aa: CASSLAATAGELFF; CDR3nt: TGCGCCAGCAGCTTGGCAGCTACCGCCGGGGAGCTGTTTTTT
abundance: many; v_gene: TRBV18; j_gene: TRBJ2-5; d_gene: .; CDR3aa: CASSPREGGETQYF; CDR3nt: TGTGCCAGCTCACCACGAGAGGGAGGAGAGACCCAGTACTTC
abundance: few; v_gene: TRBV11-2; j_gene: TRBJ1-6; d_gene: .; CDR3aa: CASSLVLVNSPLHF; CDR3nt: TGTGCCAGCAGCTTAGTCCTGGTTAATTCACCCCTCCACTTT
abundance: .; v_gene: TRBV7-9; j_gene: TRBJ2-3; d_gene: TRBD1; CDR3aa: CASSSNLAGTDPDTQYF; CDR3nt: TGTGCCAGCAGCTCCAACCTCGCCGGGACAGATCCAGATACGCAGTATTTT
abundance: many; v_gene: TRBV20-1; j_gene: TRBJ1-3; d_gene: .; CDR3aa: CSARRLGNTIYF; CDR3nt: TGCAGTGCTAGGCGACTTGGAAACACCATATATTTT
abundance: .; v_gene: TRBV4-2; j_gene: TRBJ1-2; d_gene: TRBD1; CDR3aa: CASSQTGGQGAGGYTF; CDR3nt: TGTGCCAGCAGCCAAACGGGGGGACAGGGGGCCGGTGGCTACACCTTC
abundance: few; v_gene: TRBV10-3; j_gene: TRBJ2-3; d_gene: .; CDR3aa: CATQEDTQYF; CDR3nt: TGTGCCACCCAGGAAGATACGCAGTATTTT
abundance: few; v_gene: TRBV5-1; j_gene: TRBJ2-1; d_gene: .; CDR3aa: CASSLAPVQYNEQFF; CDR3nt: TGCGCCAGCAGCTTGGCCCCGGTACAATACAATGAGCAGTTCTTC
abundance: .; v_gene: TRBV6-1; j_gene: TRBJ1-1; d_gene: .; CDR3aa: CASSFPPEAFF; CDR3nt: TGTGCCAGCTCTTTTCCGCCCGAAGCTTTCTTT
abundance: few; v_gene: TRBV11-2; j_gene: TRBJ2-5; d_gene: .; CDR3aa: CASSPLGGGIETQYF; CDR3nt: TGTGCCAGCAGCCCACTTGGGGGGGGCATAGAGACCCAGTACTTC
abundance: few; v_gene: TRBV5-1; j_gene: TRBJ1-2; d_gene: .; CDR3aa: CASSLEGRNYGYTF; CDR3nt: TGCGCCAGCAGCTTGGAAGGGCGAAACTATGGCTACACCTTC
abundance: .; v_gene: TRBV19; j_gene: TRBJ1-6; d_gene: .; CDR3aa: CASRTGHSPLHF; CDR3nt: TGTGCCAGCCGGACTGGCCATTCACCCCTCCACTTT
abundance: .; v_gene: TRBV30; j_gene: TRBJ2-2; d_gene: .; CDR3aa: CASWAGELFF; CDR3nt: TGTGCCTCTTGGGCCGGGGAGCTGTTTTTT
abundance: .; v_gene: TRBV27; j_gene: TRBJ2-1; d_gene: .; CDR3aa: CASSFSEPYNEQFF; CDR3nt: TGTGCCAGCAGTTTCAGCGAACCCTACAATGAGCAGTTCTTC
abundance: few; v_gene: TRBV27; j_gene: TRBJ2-4; d_gene: TRBD1; CDR3aa: CASSWDRLNIQYF; CDR3nt: TGTGCCAGCAGTTGGGACAGGCTAAACATTCAGTACTTC
abundance: many; v_gene: TRBV5-1; j_gene: TRBJ1-1; d_gene: .; CDR3aa: CASSQLGGGSTEAFF; CDR3nt: TGCGCCAGCAGCCAATTGGGAGGGGGAAGCACTGAAGCTTTCTTT
abundance: few; v_gene: TRBV4-2; j_gene: TRBJ1-2; d_gene: TRBD1; CDR3aa: CASSQGQGDNYGYTF; CDR3nt: TGTGCCAGCAGCCAAGGACAGGGGGATAACTATGGCTACACCTTC
abundance: few; v_gene: TRBV18; j_gene: TRBJ1-1; d_gene: .; CDR3aa: CASSPPVTDTEAFF; CDR3nt: TGTGCCAGCTCACCACCTGTGACAGACACTGAAGCTTTCTTT
abundance: few; v_gene: TRBV10-3; j_gene: TRBJ1-3; d_gene: .; CDR3aa: CAISGVLNSGNTIYF; CDR3nt: TGTGCCATCAGTGGGGTCCTTAACTCTGGAAACACCATATATTTT
abundance: few; v_gene: TRBV7-2; j_gene: TRBJ1-1; d_gene: .; CDR3aa: CASSSMLKKDTEAFF; CDR3nt: TGTGCCAGCAGCTCTATGTTAAAAAAGGACACTGAAGCTTTCTTT
abundance: many; v_gene: TRBV24-1; j_gene: TRBJ2-3; d_gene: TRBD1; CDR3aa: CATSERTGTDTQYF; CDR3nt: TGTGCCACCAGTGAGAGGACAGGGACAGATACGCAGTATTTT
abundance: .; v_gene: TRBV5-5; j_gene: TRBJ1-4; d_gene: .; CDR3aa: CASSLAGSGEKLFF; CDR3nt: TGTGCCAGCAGCTTGGCGGGGTCTGGTGAAAAACTGTTTTTT
abundance: few; v_gene: TRBV14; j_gene: TRBJ2-2; d_gene: .; CDR3aa: CASSQRHPITGELFF; CDR3nt: TGTGCCAGCAGCCAGCGTCACCCCATCACCGGGGAGCTGTTTTTT
abundance: once; v_gene: TRBV11-2; j_gene: TRBJ1-3; d_gene: .; CDR3aa: CASSLLVSGNTIYF; CDR3nt: TGTGCCAGCAGCTTACTGGTATCGGGAAACACCATATATTTT
abundance: .; v_gene: TRBV21-1; j_gene: TRBJ2-1; d_gene: .; CDR3aa: CASGYSYNEQFF; CDR3nt: TGTGCCAGCGGCTATTCCTACAATGAGCAGTTCTTC
abundance: .; v_gene: TRBV6-1; j_gene: TRBJ1-2; d_gene: .; CDR3aa: CALRFGPHYGYTF; CDR3nt: TGTGCCTTGCGTTTTGGGCCCCACTATGGCTACACCTTC
abundance: .; v_gene: TRBV5-1; j_gene: TRBJ2-1; d_gene: .; CDR3aa: CASSFNGGGPSSYNEQFF; CDR3nt: TGCGCCAGCAGCTTCAACGGCGGCGGGCCCAGCTCCTACAATGAGCAGTTCTTC
abundance: few; v_gene: TRBV6-5; j_gene: TRBJ2-1; d_gene: .; CDR3aa: CASSWVGFSHNEQFF; CDR3nt: TGTGCCAGCAGTTGGGTAGGGTTTAGCCACAATGAGCAGTTCTTC
abundance: .; v_gene: TRBV3-1; j_gene: TRBJ1-1; d_gene: .; CDR3aa: CASSPGPNLNTEAFF; CDR3nt: TGTGCCAGCAGCCCCGGGCCAAACTTGAACACTGAAGCTTTCTTT
abundance: few; v_gene: TRBV5-5; j_gene: TRBJ1-5; d_gene: .; CDR3aa: CASSSRLSNQPQHF; CDR3nt: TGTGCCAGCAGCTCCAGGCTAAGCAATCAGCCCCAGCATTTT
abundance: few; v_gene: TRBV27; j_gene: TRBJ2-3; d_gene: .; CDR3aa: CASSLYGQPNTDTQYF; CDR3nt: TGTGCCAGCAGTTTATACGGGCAGCCAAACACAGATACGCAGTATTTT
abundance: many; v_gene: TRBV5-1; j_gene: TRBJ1-1; d_gene: .; CDR3aa: CASSYAGDRNTEAFF; CDR3nt: TGCGCCAGCAGCTACGCAGGGGATAGAAACACTGAAGCTTTCTTT
abundance: few; v_gene: TRBV7-9; j_gene: TRBJ1-1; d_gene: .; CDR3aa: CASSLWGDGDGEAFF; CDR3nt: TGTGCCAGCAGCTTATGGGGCGACGGTGACGGTGAAGCTTTCTTT
abundance: few; v_gene: TRBV20-1; j_gene: TRBJ2-3; d_gene: .; CDR3aa: CSARDAGRSTDTQYF; CDR3nt: TGCAGTGCTAGAGATGCAGGGCGGAGCACAGATACGCAGTATTTT
abundance: once; v_gene: TRBV7-2; j_gene: TRBJ2-1; d_gene: .; CDR3aa: CASSRGSNEQFF; CDR3nt: TGTGCCAGCAGCCGGGGGTCCAATGAGCAGTTCTTC
abundance: .; v_gene: TRBV12-3/TRBV12-4; j_gene: TRBJ2-3; d_gene: TRBD2; CDR3aa: CASSRGRTSGETDTQYF; CDR3nt: TGTGCCAGCAGTCGGGGGAGGACTAGCGGCGAGACAGATACGCAGTATTTT
abundance: .; v_gene: TRBV2; j_gene: TRBJ1-1; d_gene: .; CDR3aa: CASRLLVRVQDTEAFF; CDR3nt: TGTGCCAGCCGACTTCTTGTGAGGGTTCAGGACACTGAAGCTTTCTTT
abundance: many; v_gene: TRBV20-1; j_gene: TRBJ2-7; d_gene: .; CDR3aa: CSASRDGSTEQYF; CDR3nt: TGCAGTGCTTCCCGGGACGGCAGTACGGAGCAGTACTTC
abundance: few; v_gene: TRBV5-1; j_gene: TRBJ2-7; d_gene: .; CDR3aa: CASRTSWGSYEQYF; CDR3nt: TGCGCCAGCAGGACGAGTTGGGGCTCCTACGAGCAGTACTTC
abundance: few; v_gene: TRBV6-2/TRBV6-3; j_gene: TRBJ2-1; d_gene: .; CDR3aa: CASSWSPNEQFF; CDR3nt: TGTGCCAGCAGTTGGAGCCCCAATGAGCAGTTCTTC
abundance: few; v_gene: TRBV12-3/TRBV12-4; j_gene: TRBJ2-2; d_gene: TRBD1; CDR3aa: CASSPFRDRATGELFF; CDR3nt: TGTGCCAGCAGTCCTTTCCGGGACAGGGCCACCGGGGAGCTGTTTTTT
abundance: .; v_gene: TRBV7-2; j_gene: TRBJ1-5; d_gene: .; CDR3aa: CASSFQEGQPQHF; CDR3nt: TGTGCCAGCAGCTTTCAAGAAGGTCAGCCCCAGCATTTT
abundance: few; v_gene: TRBV5-1; j_gene: TRBJ2-5; d_gene: .; CDR3aa: CASSRGQGPETQYF; CDR3nt: TGCGCCAGCAGCCGGGGGCAGGGGCCCGAGACCCAGTACTTC